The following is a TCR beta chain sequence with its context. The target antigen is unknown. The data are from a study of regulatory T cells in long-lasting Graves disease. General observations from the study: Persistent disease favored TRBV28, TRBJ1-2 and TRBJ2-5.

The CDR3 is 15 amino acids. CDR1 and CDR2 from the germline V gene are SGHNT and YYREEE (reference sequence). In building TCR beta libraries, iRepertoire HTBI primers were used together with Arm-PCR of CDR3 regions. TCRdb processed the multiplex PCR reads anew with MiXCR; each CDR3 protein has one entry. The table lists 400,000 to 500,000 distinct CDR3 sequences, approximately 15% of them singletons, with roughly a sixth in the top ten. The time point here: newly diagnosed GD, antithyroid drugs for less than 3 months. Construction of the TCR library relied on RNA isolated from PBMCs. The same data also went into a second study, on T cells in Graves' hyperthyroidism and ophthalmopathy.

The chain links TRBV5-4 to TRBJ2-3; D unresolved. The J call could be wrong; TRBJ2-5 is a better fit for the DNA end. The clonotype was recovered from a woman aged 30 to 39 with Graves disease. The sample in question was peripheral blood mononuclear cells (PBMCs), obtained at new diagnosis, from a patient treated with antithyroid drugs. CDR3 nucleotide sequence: TGTGCCAGCAGCTTGAAGCGTGGGTCTGGGGAGACCCAGTACTTC. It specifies CASSLKRGSGETQYF.